This T cell receptor beta chain was found in a study of T cells in Graves' hyperthyroidism and ophthalmopathy. Concerning this clonotype: Its antigen is undetermined.

J gave up 10 bases and V 4 bases, and 7 bases lay outside the gene matches. The CDR3 consists of 13 residues. CDR1 and CDR2 (germline): SGHRS, YFSETQ. Amplified TCR beta CDR3 regions came from RNA transcripts. TCR CDR3 regions were first amplified by RT-PCR with HTBI primers. TCRdb analysed the multiplex PCR reads with MiXCR anew, one entry per CDR3 protein. The sample lists 550,000 to 600,000 distinct CDR3 sequences, 40% to 55% occurring once. General study findings and limits: The majority of expanded thyroid clonotypes above 0.001 also appeared in blood. Ophthalmopathy and stable hyperthyroidism were told apart by a 13 V-J model.

This TCR derives from an adult woman with Graves' disease, either hyperthyroidism or ophthalmopathy (not recorded which). The rearrangement joins TRBV5-1 to TRBJ1-2; 10 positions agree with TRBD1. Sequenced input: peripheral blood or thyroid tissue (not recorded which). Here the CDR3 DNA reads TGCGCCAGCAGCGGGACAGGGGTCTTCATCTACACCTTC. It yields the protein CASSGTGVFIYTF.